Listed below are T cell receptor beta chains from one sample, sequenced in a study of blood T cell repertoires in COVID-19. Here immunoSEQ multiplex PCR was the method, and the copy in TCRdb shows in-frame clones only, minus some. The data show fewer than 250,000 clones, with around 80% seen just once and roughly 8.2% held by the top ten. Sequencing input: peripheral blood. The source is a woman in her forties or fifties with acute or convalescent COVID-19. The CDR3 runs from the conserved cysteine through the conserved F or W. A D gene is named only where the DNA matches it firmly. The listing skips clone size in some rows; elsewhere it reads once, few, many or a size class.

D | size | J | V | CDR3 | DNA
TRBD1 | . | TRBJ2-3 | TRBV19 | CASRQGGATDTQYF | TGTGCCAGCAGACAGGGGGGAGCGACAGATACGCAGTATTTT
. | . | TRBJ2-7 | TRBV28 | CAIETGDEQYF | TGTGCCATCGAGACAGGCGACGAGCAGTACTTC
. | . | TRBJ2-3 | TRBV6-6 | CASSPMGGLIDTQYF | TGTGCCAGCAGTCCAATGGGGGGGCTAATTGATACGCAGTATTTT
TRBD1 | few | TRBJ2-1 | TRBV7-6 | CASSPLLGQGIVQFF | TGTGCCAGCAGCCCGTTGTTGGGACAGGGAATAGTGCAGTTCTTC
TRBD2 | . | TRBJ2-3 | TRBV5-1 | CASSGLAGVPSTDTQYF | TGCGCCAGCAGTGGACTAGCGGGAGTCCCTAGCACAGATACGCAGTATTTT
. | . | TRBJ2-1 | TRBV5-1 | CASSFRGGLDEQFF | TGCGCCAGCAGCTTTAGGGGGGGCCTCGATGAGCAGTTCTTC
TRBD2 | . | TRBJ2-7 | TRBV6-6 | CASSLQAPLGTKGLYEQYF | TGTGCCAGCAGTCTACAGGCGCCCCTGGGGACTAAGGGCCTCTACGAGCAGTACTTC
TRBD1 | . | TRBJ2-6 | TRBV19 | CASGLLQGAPGANVLTF | TGTGCCAGTGGTCTCCTACAGGGGGCGCCCGGGGCCAACGTCCTGACTTTC
. | . | TRBJ1-2 | TRBV27 | CASSFQHRGGYTF | TGTGCCAGCAGTTTTCAGCACAGAGGGGGCTACACCTTC
TRBD1 | once | TRBJ1-1 | TRBV7-9 | CASSLGDRGRNTEAFF | TGTGCCAGCAGCTTAGGCGACAGGGGGCGGAACACTGAAGCTTTCTTT
. | . | TRBJ2-7 | TRBV6-1 | CASSDLARFSYEQYF | TGTGCCAGCAGTGATCTGGCTCGATTCTCCTACGAGCAGTACTTC
. | . | TRBJ2-7 | TRBV5-4 | CASSFFGGNSPNYEQYF | TGTGCCAGCAGCTTTTTCGGGGGAAATTCCCCCAACTACGAGCAGTACTTC
. | . | TRBJ2-7 | TRBV3-1/TRBV3-2 | CASSRGLYEQYF | TGTGCCAGCAGCCGCGGGCTTTACGAGCAGTACTTC
TRBD2 | few | TRBJ2-7 | TRBV27 | CASSPITGGGFYEQYF | TGTGCCAGCAGTCCGATAACGGGGGGAGGGTTCTACGAGCAGTACTTC
. | . | TRBJ2-2 | TRBV25-1 | CASSDRGITGELFF | TGTGCCAGCAGTGACAGGGGAATCACCGGGGAGCTGTTTTTT
TRBD1 | . | TRBJ2-7 | TRBV11-2 | CASSSRQGGYEQYF | TGTGCCAGCAGCTCAAGACAGGGGGGCTACGAGCAGTACTTC
. | once | TRBJ1-2 | TRBV2 | CASTTVLPRRDDYGYTF | TGTGCCAGCACGACAGTTCTGCCTAGAAGGGATGACTATGGCTACACCTTC
TRBD1 | once | TRBJ1-2 | TRBV30 | CAWSPRGPSAGYTF | TGTGCCTGGAGTCCAAGGGGGCCTTCGGCTGGCTACACCTTC
. | . | TRBJ1-1 | TRBV10-2 | CASSVEREAFF | TGCGCCAGCAGTGTCGAGCGTGAAGCTTTCTTT
TRBD1 | . | TRBJ2-3 | TRBV10-1 | CASSGGQGNGDTQYF | TGCGCCAGCAGTGGGGGACAGGGGAATGGAGATACGCAGTATTTT
. | . | TRBJ2-5 | TRBV19 | CASRQSGTTETQYF | TGTGCCAGTAGGCAATCCGGGACAACAGAGACCCAGTACTTC
TRBD1 | . | TRBJ2-7 | TRBV5-1 | CASSYGTGYEQYF | TGCGCCAGCAGCTACGGGACAGGGTACGAGCAGTACTTC
TRBD2 | . | TRBJ2-1 | TRBV24-1 | CATSDNRGDVYEQFF | TGTGCCACCAGTGATAATCGGGGGGATGTTTATGAGCAGTTCTTC
TRBD1 | . | TRBJ2-1 | TRBV2 | CASSELQGGDEQFF | TGTGCCAGCAGTGAATTACAGGGGGGAGATGAGCAGTTCTTC
TRBD1 | . | TRBJ1-1 | TRBV19 | CASSIRQGNTEAFF | TGTGCCAGTAGTATAAGACAGGGGAACACTGAAGCTTTCTTT
. | . | TRBJ1-5 | TRBV5-1 | CASSSRGGNQPQHF | TGCGCCAGCAGCTCCAGGGGTGGCAATCAGCCCCAGCATTTT
. | . | TRBJ2-7 | TRBV27 | CASRAHVGEGVYEQYF | TGTGCCAGCAGAGCTCATGTCGGCGAGGGGGTCTACGAGCAGTACTTC
TRBD2 | . | TRBJ2-1 | TRBV19 | CASSTSTSGNQAHYNEQFF | TGTGCCAGTAGTACTTCGACTAGCGGGAACCAAGCGCACTACAATGAGCAGTTCTTC
. | . | TRBJ2-2 | TRBV3-1/TRBV3-2 | CASSVGGGTGELFF | TGTGCCAGCAGTGTGGGGGGTGGAACCGGGGAGCTGTTTTTT
. | . | TRBJ2-1 | TRBV7-9 | CASSFSGAYNEQFF | TGTGCCAGCAGCTTTTCGGGGGCCTACAATGAGCAGTTCTTC
. | . | TRBJ2-1 | TRBV6-5 | CASSYSPTGLDEQFF | TGTGCCAGCAGTTACTCCCCCACAGGGCTGGATGAGCAGTTCTTC
. | few | TRBJ2-1 | TRBV7-2 | CASSFGLLASNEQFF | TGTGCCAGCAGTTTCGGACTCCTCGCGAGCAATGAGCAGTTCTTC
. | . | TRBJ1-4 | TRBV18 | CASSPAQQGIGEKLFF | TGTGCCAGCTCACCCGCCCAACAGGGTATTGGGGAAAAACTGTTTTTT
TRBD2 | once | TRBJ2-3 | TRBV5-4 | CASSLASGSTDTQYF | TGTGCCAGCAGCTTGGCTAGCGGAAGCACAGATACGCAGTATTTT
TRBD2 | . | TRBJ2-1 | TRBV6-2/TRBV6-3 | CASSFGTRGLPYNEQFF | TGTGCCAGCAGCTTTGGGACTAGAGGTCTCCCCTACAATGAGCAGTTCTTC
. | . | TRBJ1-2 | TRBV19 | CASSMELANYGYTF | TGTGCCAGTAGTATGGAGTTAGCTAACTATGGCTACACCTTC
TRBD2 | . | TRBJ2-5 | TRBV19 | CASSSTSGRGNQETQYF | TGTGCCAGTAGTTCGACTAGCGGGAGAGGTAACCAAGAGACCCAGTACTTC
TRBD2 | . | TRBJ2-5 | TRBV7-9 | CASSSVAGGGETQYF | TGTGCCAGCAGCTCAGTAGCGGGAGGAGGAGAGACCCAGTACTTC
. | . | TRBJ1-2 | TRBV28 | CASSLSVTGLYGYTF | TGTGCCAGCAGTTTATCTGTGACAGGCCTCTATGGCTACACCTTC
TRBD1 | . | TRBJ2-1 | TRBV5-4 | CASSLWTGGEQFF | TGTGCCAGCAGCTTGTGGACAGGCGGCGAGCAGTTCTTC
TRBD2 | . | TRBJ2-5 | TRBV11-2 | CASSWDLGGETQYF | TGTGCCAGCAGCTGGGATCTCGGGGGGGAGACCCAGTACTTC
. | . | TRBJ1-1 | TRBV9 | CASSPRTQMNTEAFF | TGTGCCAGCAGCCCCCGAACACAAATGAACACTGAAGCTTTCTTT
TRBD1 | . | TRBJ2-7 | TRBV27 | CASSFRDRGSGEQYF | TGTGCCAGCAGTTTCCGGGACAGGGGGTCGGGCGAGCAGTACTTC
. | . | TRBJ2-7 | TRBV12-2 | CASRLEIRGRDYEQYF | TGTGCAAGTCGCTTAGAGATCAGGGGGCGAGACTACGAGCAGTACTTC
TRBD2 | . | TRBJ2-2 | TRBV19 | CAVGGYTGELFF | TGTGCCGTCGGGGGGTACACCGGGGAGCTGTTTTTT
. | . | TRBJ2-1 | TRBV5-5 | CASSLNPGGWRAEGDEQFF | TGTGCCAGCAGCTTGAACCCAGGGGGGTGGCGGGCAGAGGGCGATGAGCAGTTCTTC
TRBD1 | . | TRBJ2-6 | TRBV5-1 | CATKRVDRELSGANVLTF | TGCGCCACCAAGAGAGTGGACAGGGAGCTCTCTGGGGCCAACGTCCTGACTTTC
TRBD1 | . | TRBJ2-7 | TRBV5-4 | CASSHGTASYEQYF | TGTGCCAGCAGCCATGGGACAGCCTCCTACGAGCAGTACTTC
. | . | TRBJ2-7 | TRBV4-1 | CASSQDREAYEQYF | TGCGCCAGCAGCCAAGACAGGGAAGCCTACGAGCAGTACTTC
. | . | TRBJ1-1 | TRBV9 | CASSVVGGQGTEAFF | TGTGCCAGCAGCGTAGTGGGCGGCCAGGGCACTGAAGCTTTCTTT
. | few | TRBJ2-3 | TRBV28 | CASSFAGSTDTQYF | TGTGCCAGCAGTTTCGCGGGATCCACAGATACGCAGTATTTT
. | . | TRBJ2-2 | TRBV11-1 | CASSFLQRPGELFF | TGTGCCAGCAGCTTCTTACAACGCCCCGGGGAGCTGTTTTTT
. | . | TRBJ2-2 | TRBV19 | CASSIRGTRGPGELFF | TGTGCCAGTAGTATAAGGGGGACTAGGGGGCCCGGGGAGCTGTTTTTT
TRBD2 | . | TRBJ2-7 | TRBV2 | CASSPSGLAGSYEQYF | TGTGCCAGCAGCCCCTCGGGACTAGCGGGATCCTACGAGCAGTACTTC
. | . | TRBJ2-5 | TRBV28 | CASRPRGPETQYF | TGTGCCAGCAGGCCCAGGGGACCGGAGACCCAGTACTTC
TRBD2 | . | TRBJ2-1 | TRBV18 | CASSPPLSPPLAGVYNEQFF | TGTGCCAGCTCACCCCCATTAAGCCCCCCCCTAGCGGGAGTGTACAATGAGCAGTTCTTC